The next 20 T cell receptor beta chains were all read from a single sample in a study of CD8+ T cells in alopecia areata. cDNA prepared by RNA extraction and subsequent reverse transcription served as the template for sequencing. The method was immunoSEQ multiplex PCR; TCRdb's version includes in-frame clones alone and lacks a portion of them. In the table there are a few hundred thousand clones, about two thirds of which are singletons. Source: CD4+ T cells sorted from blood, taken at week 0. The source of these receptors is a human donor with alopecia areata.

The gene calls are TRBV30 and TRBJ1-3; a weak D match, TRBD1 (5 bases). The germline V and J ends were trimmed by 1 base and 4 bases, with 14 bases remaining between them. Germline V gene data show CDR1 as GTSNPN and CDR2 as SVGIG (reference sequence). The CDR3 has 15 amino acids. This CDR3 reads CAWSAQGRPGNTIYF. CDR3 DNA: TGTGCCTGGAGTGCCCAGGGTCGACCCGGAAACACCATATATTTT.

The CDR3 sequence: CASSEWRQMNTEAFF. The CDR3 DNA is TGTGCCAGCAGTGAATGGCGACAGATGAACACTGAAGCTTTCTTT. The chain has TRBV6-1 and TRBJ1-1; TRBD1 might be the D (5 bases). The V and J ends lost 2 bases and 0 bases respectively, with 10 bases between them. Germline CDR1 reads MNHNS; CDR2 reads SASEGT. This CDR3 has 15 amino acids.

This sequence joins TRBV4-3 and TRBJ2-7, with D uncertain. Trimming cost V 0 bases and J 3 bases, with 9 bases left between them. The germline gives CDR1 LGHNA, CDR2 YSLEER. CDR3 length equals 14 residues. CDR3 bases: TGCGCCAGCAGCCAAGATTCCACCTACTACGAGCAGTACTTC. Translation: CASSQDSTYYEQYF.

This clone has more than one count but fewer than ten. The V gene is TRBV4-1, the J gene TRBJ2-3, with D perhaps TRBD1 (6 bases). Trimming shortened V by 4 bases and J by 2 bases, and 10 bases separated the two germline ends. Germline V gene lookup returns CDR1 MGHRA and CDR2 YSYEKL. There are 14 residues in the CDR3. The CDR3 region is CASSPGQLTDTQYF. The CDR3 DNA follows: TGCGCCAGCAGCCCCGGACAGCTCACAGATACGCAGTATTTT.

This chain joins TRBV5-6 and TRBJ2-7; no clear D. This CDR3 is built from 12 residues. V was trimmed by 2 bases and J by 6 bases, leaving 9 bases between them. Germline assignment: CDR1 SGHDT and CDR2 YYEEEE. The CDR3 is CASSLKWSEQYF. The CDR3 bases are TGTGCCAGCAGCTTAAAGTGGAGCGAGCAGTACTTC.

The chain has TRBV9 and TRBJ1-6; D is uncertain. The germline V and J ends were trimmed by 0 bases and 8 bases, with 9 bases remaining between them. The CDR3 covers 14 residues. Germline V gene sequence: CDR1 SGDLS, CDR2 YYNGEE. The CDR3 DNA reads as TGTGCCAGCAGCGTAGTAGGTTCGGATTCACCCCTCCACTTT. It encodes CASSVVGSDSPLHF.

A remark on this clone: The junction departs from germline at one end; a sequencing error may be responsible. The V and J genes are TRBV30 and TRBJ2-7, with D perhaps matching TRBD1 or TRBD2 (5 bases each). Germline V gene sequence: CDR1 GTSNPN, CDR2 SVGIG (reference sequence). The CDR3 sequence is 11 residues long. The CDR3 DNA reads as TGTGCCTGGAGTGTACGGGGCATCGGGGACTTC. It specifies CAWSVRGIGDF.

The J gene is TRBJ2-5, the V gene TRBV25-1; no clear D. Germline CDR1 MGHDK, CDR2 SYGVNS. CDR3 length equals 15 residues. V lost 6 bases and J 3 bases, leaving 17 bases between the germline ends. The DNA of the CDR3 is TGTGCCAGCAGCGCCTTAGGACGTGATGAAGAGACCCAGTACTTC. Encoded protein: CASSALGRDEETQYF.

V usage is TRBV5-1 and J usage is TRBJ2-7, with 9 bases identical to TRBD2. CDR1 and CDR2 from the germline V gene are SGHRS and YFSETQ. V shed 3 bases and J 0 bases; nucleotides not matched to a gene: 4. The CDR3 loop spans 15 amino acids. The CDR3 coding sequence is TGCGCCAGCAGCTCGGGACTAGCCTTCTCCTACGAGCAGTACTTC. Amino acids: CASSSGLAFSYEQYF.

This sequence joins TRBV15 and TRBJ1-2, with D unresolved. Trimming stripped 0 bases from V and 4 bases from J, with 9 bases between. This CDR3 has 14 amino acids. The germline gives CDR1 LNHNV, CDR2 YYDKDF (reference sequence). This CDR3 is CATSRDRNGYGYTF. The CDR3 DNA reads TGTGCCACCAGCAGAGATAGAAACGGCTATGGCTACACCTTC.

The genes are TRBV7-9 and TRBJ2-1; perhaps TRBD1 as D (6 bases). The CDR3 extends over 13 amino acids. Germline CDR1 reads SEHNR; CDR2 reads FQNEAQ (reference sequence). Trimming took off 7 bases at V and 6 bases at J, with 13 bases between the two ends. CDR3 in DNA: TGTGCCAGCATTTCAGGGGTATCCAATGAGCAGTTCTTC. Translated: CASISGVSNEQFF.

The chain has TRBV6-5 and TRBJ1-2; 7 nucleotides agree with TRBD1. The CDR3 covers 13 residues. The germline gives CDR1 MNHEY, CDR2 SVGAGI. J gave up 2 bases and V 4 bases, and 1 base lay outside the gene matches. CDR3 region: CASSSQGNYGYTF. CDR3 DNA sequence: TGTGCCAGCAGTTCACAGGGGAACTATGGCTACACCTTC.

This clone was found once. The chain is built from TRBV11-3 and TRBJ2-5; D not resolved. Germline-derived CDR1 and CDR2 are SGHNT and YENEEA. The CDR3 is 13 amino acids. Trimming removed 1 base at V and 3 bases at J, with 6 bases between. CDR3 amino acids: CASSLGDEETQYF. In DNA form, the CDR3 reads TGTGCCAGCAGCTTAGGCGATGAAGAGACCCAGTACTTC.

The genes are TRBV2 and TRBJ1-1, with no clear D. The germline V gene encodes CDR1 SNHLY and CDR2 FYNNEI. V lost 4 bases to trimming and J lost 1 base, with 10 bases between them. The length of the CDR3 is 14 residues. The CDR3 bases are TGTGCCAGCAGTGTCCCCCCGGGGAACACTGAAGCTTTCTTT. It is translated as CASSVPPGNTEAFF.

This clone was observed a handful of times. The chain recombines TRBV29-1 with TRBJ2-7, with TRBD2 identical over 12 bases. CDR1 and CDR2 from the germline V gene are SQVTM and ANQGSEA. The J segment lost 5 bases and the V segment lost 7 bases, leaving 12 bases of the junction unmatched. This CDR3 has 15 residues. The CDR3 DNA reads TGCAGCGCCCGTGAACTAGCGGGGGGCCGTCACGAGCAGTACTTC. This translates into CSARELAGGRHEQYF.

This clone has only one observation. DNA for the CDR3: TGTGCCACCAGAGGGGAGGCCGGCACTGAAGCTTTCTTT. Its protein is CATRGEAGTEAFF. The V and J genes are TRBV15 and TRBJ1-1; maybe TRBD1 (5 bases). CDR1 and CDR2 (germline): LNHNV, YYDKDF (reference sequence). Trimming stripped 6 bases from V and 4 bases from J, with 12 bases between. CDR3 length: 13 amino acids.

The genes are TRBV7-9 and TRBJ2-1; perhaps TRBD2 as D (6 bases). The V gene's germline CDR1 is SEHNR and CDR2 FQNEAQ (reference sequence). The germline V and J ends were trimmed by 5 bases and 11 bases, with 10 bases remaining between them. This CDR3 contains 11 residues. CDR3 residues: CASSGGEKQFF. In DNA, the CDR3 is TGTGCCAGCAGCGGCGGGGAAAAGCAGTTCTTC.

The chain employs TRBV18 and TRBJ2-5; 8 bases agree with TRBD2. Germline V gene sequence: CDR1 KGHSH, CDR2 LQKENI. Losses at the gene ends were 0 bases for V and 5 bases for J; bases not matched to a gene: 5. This CDR3 has 15 residues. DNA of the CDR3: TGTGCCAGCTCACCACCGCGGGGGGAGCAGGAGACCCAGTACTTC. Amino acid sequence: CASSPPRGEQETQYF.

The chain recombines TRBV19 with TRBJ1-5, with a possible D match to TRBD1 (5 bases). There are 16 residues in the CDR3. The V gene's germline CDR1 is LNHDA and CDR2 SQIVND (reference sequence). V lost 4 bases, J lost 2 bases, and 15 bases lay in between. CDR3 loop: CASSRSQGDRNQPQHF. The CDR3 DNA reads as TGTGCCAGTAGTAGAAGCCAGGGAGATCGCAATCAGCCCCAGCATTTT.

The rearrangement links TRBV29-1 to TRBJ2-5; D ambiguous. V was shortened by 2 bases and J by 5 bases, with 12 bases between the two germline ends. The germline gives CDR1 SQVTM, CDR2 ANQGSEA. The CDR3 extends over 13 amino acids. DNA for the CDR3: TGCAGCGTTGAACCAGCCCCAAGGGAGACCCAGTACTTC. Residues: CSVEPAPRETQYF.